Listed below are T cell receptor beta chains from one sample, sequenced in a study of blood T cell repertoires in COVID-19. Profiling relied on immunoSEQ multiplex PCR, and the TCRdb table lists in-frame clones only, not all of them. This table has about 87,000 clones, around 75% appearing once. Sequencing was done on a sample of peripheral blood. The receptors here all came from a woman aged 45-60 years with acute or convalescent COVID-19. The CDR3 runs from the conserved cysteine through the conserved F or W. Each record gives: D gene, J gene, V gene, clone size, CDR3 protein, CDR3 DNA. The D gene is left open where the match is weak. Clone size is given for some rows only: seen once, a few or many times, or a class if the clone is expanded.

>TRBD1|TRBJ2-7|TRBV7-8|.
CARILLKGTASSYEQYF
TGTGCCAGAATACTTTTAAAGGGGACAGCTAGCTCCTACGAGCAGTACTTC
>.|TRBJ1-6|TRBV5-5|.
CASSLYQSYNSPLHF
TGTGCCAGCAGCTTGTATCAGTCCTATAATTCACCCCTCCACTTT
>TRBD1|TRBJ1-6|TRBV19|.
CASSTRQGALNNSPLHF
TGTGCCAGTAGTACGAGACAGGGGGCATTGAATAATTCACCCCTCCACTTT
>TRBD1|TRBJ1-3|TRBV10-3|.
CATTGDMGSGNTIYF
TGTGCCACGACAGGGGACATGGGCTCTGGAAACACCATATATTTT
>TRBD1|TRBJ1-1|TRBV18|.
CASSRTGTGLNTEAFF
TGTGCCAGCTCACGGACTGGGACAGGTTTGAACACTGAAGCTTTCTTT
>.|TRBJ2-3|TRBV6-5|.
CASSSLPGHSTDTQYF
TGTGCCAGCAGTTCCCTTCCGGGACACAGCACAGATACGCAGTATTTT
>.|TRBJ1-1|TRBV6-5|.
CASREGGTYTEAFF
TGTGCCAGCCGGGAGGGGGGGACTTACACTGAAGCTTTCTTT
>.|TRBJ2-2|TRBV11-3|.
CASSLHTGELFF
TGTGCCAGCAGCCTACACACCGGGGAGCTGTTTTTT
>.|TRBJ1-2|TRBV21-1|.
CASSKAPGPYGYTF
TGTGCCAGCAGCAAAGCGCCAGGGCCCTATGGCTACACCTTC
>TRBD1|TRBJ1-2|TRBV7-2|.
CASSLTGGMTHTF
TGTGCCAGCAGCTTAACAGGGGGCATGACACACACCTTC
>TRBD2|TRBJ2-1|TRBV6-2/TRBV6-3|.
CASSPLAGGYNEQFF
TGTGCCAGCAGTCCCCTAGCGGGGGGCTACAATGAGCAGTTCTTC
>.|TRBJ1-2|TRBV21-1|few
CASSKARFRNYGYTF
TGTGCCAGCAGCAAAGCTCGGTTCCGGAACTATGGCTACACCTTC
>TRBD1|TRBJ2-7|TRBV9|.
CASSPRTGGEQYF
TGTGCCAGCAGCCCCAGGACAGGGGGCGAGCAGTACTTC
>.|TRBJ2-7|TRBV7-9|few
CASEFGGDEQYF
TGTGCCAGCGAATTTGGCGGGGACGAGCAGTACTTC
>.|TRBJ2-2|TRBV28|.
CASRLSGSTGELFF
TGTGCCAGCAGATTGTCGGGTAGCACCGGGGAGCTGTTTTTT
>TRBD1|TRBJ1-5|TRBV28|.
CASSLSTGSGQPQHF
TGTGCCAGCAGTTTATCGACAGGGTCTGGGCAGCCCCAGCATTTT
>TRBD1|TRBJ2-7|TRBV19|.
CASKGQGMDEQYF
TGTGCCAGTAAGGGACAGGGGATGGACGAGCAGTACTTC
>TRBD1|TRBJ1-1|TRBV5-1|.
CASSSTGGVEAFF
TGCGCCAGCAGCTCAACAGGGGGGGTTGAAGCTTTCTTT
>.|TRBJ1-2|TRBV7-8|.
CASSTGIYGYTF
TGTGCCAGCAGCACAGGGATCTATGGCTACACCTTC
>TRBD1|TRBJ1-2|TRBV28|.
CASSGGTGANYGYTF
TGTGCCAGCAGTGGAGGGACAGGGGCGAACTATGGCTACACCTTC
>.|TRBJ1-1|TRBV19|once
CASNRRASGEAFF
TGTGCCAGTAATCGCAGGGCAAGTGGTGAAGCTTTCTTT
>.|TRBJ2-5|TRBV7-9|.
CASSSLTQETQYF
TGTGCCAGCAGCTCGCTTACACAAGAGACCCAGTACTTC
>.|TRBJ2-5|TRBV5-1|few
CASSLGDGRSETQYF
TGCGCCAGCAGCTTGGGGGACGGGAGATCGGAGACCCAGTACTTC
>TRBD1|TRBJ2-1|TRBV7-6|.
CASSLGTDRVGNEQFF
TGTGCCAGCAGCTTAGGGACGGACAGGGTTGGCAATGAGCAGTTCTTC
>.|TRBJ1-5|TRBV19|.
CASRPDFINQPQHF
TGTGCCAGTAGGCCGGACTTTATCAATCAGCCCCAGCATTTT
>TRBD2|TRBJ2-1|TRBV7-2|.
CASSLEGAGGFYNEQFF
TGTGCCAGCAGCTTAGAAGGAGCGGGGGGGTTCTACAATGAGCAGTTCTTC
>TRBD1|TRBJ2-2|TRBV7-9|.
CASSIGTANTGELFF
TGTGCCAGCAGCATCGGGACAGCGAACACCGGGGAGCTGTTTTTT
>.|TRBJ1-6|TRBV28|.
CASSSVGTKFGIGDSPLHF
TGTGCCAGCAGCTCCGTCGGGACAAAATTTGGAATAGGGGACTCACCCCTCCACTTT
>TRBD1|TRBJ1-1|TRBV5-1|once
CASSLTGTGNTEAFF
TGCGCCAGCAGCTTAACCGGGACAGGGAACACTGAAGCTTTCTTT
>TRBD1|TRBJ1-5|TRBV4-2|.
CASSARQGSNQPQHF
TGTGCCAGCAGCGCCCGACAGGGTAGCAATCAGCCCCAGCATTTT
>TRBD2|TRBJ2-1|TRBV25-1|.
CASSVLASGGGGTQFF
TGTGCCAGCAGTGTCCTCGCAAGCGGGGGCGGCGGGACGCAGTTCTTC
>.|TRBJ2-2|TRBV7-3|.
CASSLSTNTGELFF
TGTGCCAGCAGCTTAAGTACTAACACCGGGGAGCTGTTTTTT
>TRBD1|TRBJ1-2|TRBV30|.
CAWSTTGIGYTF
TGTGCCTGGAGTACGACAGGGATTGGCTACACCTTC
>TRBD1|TRBJ2-2|TRBV19|once
CASSGRTGNTGELFF
TGTGCCAGTAGTGGCCGGACAGGGAACACCGGGGAGCTGTTTTTT
>.|TRBJ2-2|TRBV5-1|.
CASSSGANTGELFF
TGCGCCAGCAGCTCGGGGGCGAACACCGGGGAGCTGTTTTTT
>.|TRBJ2-5|TRBV6-5|.
CASSFLGGTAQETQYF
TGTGCCAGCAGTTTCCTAGGGGGTACAGCCCAAGAGACCCAGTACTTC
>TRBD1|TRBJ2-7|TRBV14|.
CASSRDRVGEQYF
TGTGCCAGCAGCCGGGACAGGGTAGGCGAGCAGTACTTC
>TRBD1|TRBJ2-3|TRBV9|.
CASSVGTVSTDTQYF
TGTGCCAGCAGCGTTGGGACAGTTAGCACAGATACGCAGTATTTT
>.|TRBJ2-2|TRBV5-1|.
CASSWGLSGELFF
TGCGCCAGCAGCTGGGGGCTCAGTGGGGAGCTGTTTTTT
>.|TRBJ1-1|TRBV7-2|.
CASSLGPGNTEAFF
TGTGCCAGCAGCTTAGGGCCTGGGAACACTGAAGCTTTCTTT
>.|TRBJ2-2|TRBV27|.
CASSLRGLGTGELFF
TGTGCCAGCAGTTTAAGGGGGTTGGGCACCGGGGAGCTGTTTTTT
>.|TRBJ2-3|TRBV4-2|.
CASSQVGGGAVDTQYF
TGTGCCAGCAGCCAAGTGGGAGGGGGGGCCGTAGATACGCAGTATTTT
>TRBD2|TRBJ2-5|TRBV29-1|.
CSATSAVWETQYF
TGCAGCGCGACTAGCGCAGTGTGGGAGACCCAGTACTTC
>.|TRBJ1-1|TRBV28|.
CASTRQLPMNTEAFF
TGTGCCAGCACAAGACAGTTGCCCATGAACACTGAAGCTTTCTTT
>TRBD2|TRBJ2-1|TRBV5-1|.
CASSFLYSGGDNEQFF
TGCGCCAGCAGCTTCCTTTATAGCGGGGGGGACAATGAGCAGTTCTTC
>.|TRBJ2-7|TRBV7-9|.
CASSSGSSYEQYF
TGTGCCAGCAGCTCCGGGAGCTCCTACGAGCAGTACTTC
>.|TRBJ1-5|TRBV5-6|.
CASSTQGLGLQPQHF
TGTGCCAGCAGCACACAGGGTTTGGGCCTTCAGCCCCAGCATTTT